Listed below are T cell receptor beta chains from one sample, sequenced in a study of response to subunit inactivated influenza vaccine. TCRdb reprocessed the RT-PCR reads via MiXCR and lists one record per CDR3 protein. The data contain over 400,000 distinct CDR3 sequences, 11% of them singletons. The sequences come from PBMCs from blood, collected about 40 days after vaccination. These receptors all stem from a man aged 50 to 59 who received an inactivated influenza vaccine. The conserved cysteine and the conserved F or W are not part of the CDR3 here. The order of the fields is J gene, V gene, CDR3 protein.

j_call: TRBJ2-4; v_call: TRBV20-1; cdr3_aa: SARVSGIVNIQY
j_call: TRBJ2-7; v_call: TRBV4-3; cdr3_aa: ASSQDRGPSYEQY
j_call: TRBJ2-5; v_call: TRBV12-3/TRBV12-4; cdr3_aa: ASSLRGTGGQETQY
j_call: TRBJ2-1; v_call: TRBV7-9; cdr3_aa: ASSILAWGSYNEQF
j_call: TRBJ2-3; v_call: TRBV6-1; cdr3_aa: ASSWGLNTDTQY
j_call: TRBJ1-5; v_call: TRBV9; cdr3_aa: ASSPGMYPNQPQH
j_call: TRBJ2-3; v_call: TRBV2; cdr3_aa: ASSYIPGQGALN
j_call: TRBJ2-7; v_call: TRBV27; cdr3_aa: ASSLSGAGGSYEQY
j_call: TRBJ2-2; v_call: TRBV28; cdr3_aa: ASSFLPLQGGGTGELF
j_call: TRBJ2-1; v_call: TRBV20-1; cdr3_aa: SATGGLNEQF
j_call: TRBJ2-1; v_call: TRBV5-1; cdr3_aa: ASSLGTSGGQIYNEQF
j_call: TRBJ2-7; v_call: TRBV28; cdr3_aa: ASSFPPGTGGEQY
j_call: TRBJ2-4; v_call: TRBV29-1; cdr3_aa: SFRTGVNIQY
j_call: TRBJ2-3; v_call: TRBV4-1; cdr3_aa: ASSQQGSSTDTQY
j_call: TRBJ2-3; v_call: TRBV5-6; cdr3_aa: ASSLMSDTQY
j_call: TRBJ1-1; v_call: TRBV19; cdr3_aa: AERNTEAF
j_call: TRBJ2-2; v_call: TRBV4-3; cdr3_aa: ASSLYDFGGGELF
j_call: TRBJ2-1; v_call: TRBV7-6; cdr3_aa: ASSLDLGGGNEQF
j_call: TRBJ1-5; v_call: TRBV7-2; cdr3_aa: ASSSELNQPQH
j_call: TRBJ1-6; v_call: TRBV5-1; cdr3_aa: ASSQRMTADNSPLH
j_call: TRBJ2-6; v_call: TRBV6-5; cdr3_aa: ASSYAPGQGYGANVLT
j_call: TRBJ2-7; v_call: TRBV18; cdr3_aa: ASSPPGLTYEQY
j_call: TRBJ2-1; v_call: TRBV15; cdr3_aa: ATSRGGNTRGRSNEQF
j_call: TRBJ1-1; v_call: TRBV7-9; cdr3_aa: ASSLDRTNTEAF
j_call: TRBJ2-7; v_call: TRBV7-8; cdr3_aa: ASSPRWGTYEQY
j_call: TRBJ2-2; v_call: TRBV6-5; cdr3_aa: ASSYSSEAGELF
j_call: TRBJ1-5; v_call: TRBV4-2; cdr3_aa: ASSQDQSSRANQPQH
j_call: TRBJ2-7; v_call: TRBV12-3/TRBV12-4; cdr3_aa: ASSLERGQSSYEQY
j_call: TRBJ2-7; v_call: TRBV10-3; cdr3_aa: ATKPRTDSYEQY
j_call: TRBJ2-7; v_call: TRBV5-5; cdr3_aa: ASSLNVAGYPYEQY
j_call: TRBJ2-5; v_call: TRBV5-1; cdr3_aa: ASSQRLEETQY
j_call: TRBJ1-1; v_call: TRBV10-3; cdr3_aa: AISKSRDRGTEAF
j_call: TRBJ1-1; v_call: TRBV7-2; cdr3_aa: ASSLDRVGSTEAF
j_call: TRBJ1-5; v_call: TRBV28; cdr3_aa: ASSAQGRFGQPQH
j_call: TRBJ1-1; v_call: TRBV7-2; cdr3_aa: ASSNRQGRNTEAF
j_call: TRBJ2-3; v_call: TRBV4-1; cdr3_aa: ASSQDRGLAGGKDTDTQY
j_call: TRBJ2-1; v_call: TRBV3-1; cdr3_aa: ASSQVGGANYNEQF
j_call: TRBJ2-6; v_call: TRBV11-1; cdr3_aa: ASSNYQRTGSRGANVLT
j_call: TRBJ2-2; v_call: TRBV29-1; cdr3_aa: SGRATGVGTGELF
j_call: TRBJ2-1; v_call: TRBV4-3; cdr3_aa: ASSQDVASGRGGGFNEQF
j_call: TRBJ2-3; v_call: TRBV5-5; cdr3_aa: ASSIVAGVGADTQY
j_call: TRBJ2-5; v_call: TRBV7-2; cdr3_aa: ASSPRGGETQY
j_call: TRBJ2-1; v_call: TRBV5-1; cdr3_aa: ASSSRISSYNEQF
j_call: TRBJ2-2; v_call: TRBV28; cdr3_aa: ASSLGRLYGELF
j_call: TRBJ2-5; v_call: TRBV5-1; cdr3_aa: ASSLGMGRGETQY
j_call: TRBJ2-3; v_call: TRBV18; cdr3_aa: ASSPGVQDTQY
j_call: TRBJ2-3; v_call: TRBV6-5; cdr3_aa: ASSWDRGADTQY
j_call: TRBJ1-5; v_call: TRBV20-1; cdr3_aa: SASSRRQPQH
j_call: TRBJ2-5; v_call: TRBV5-5; cdr3_aa: ASSLDRVYFSETQY
j_call: TRBJ2-5; v_call: TRBV29-1; cdr3_aa: SLSPSGLTTQY
j_call: TRBJ2-3; v_call: TRBV29-1; cdr3_aa: SAEFPAGTDTQY
j_call: TRBJ1-5; v_call: TRBV12-3/TRBV12-4; cdr3_aa: GRGLDIQPQH
j_call: TRBJ1-2; v_call: TRBV7-6; cdr3_aa: ASSLEAGGRYGYT